The TCR beta chain under discussion was sequenced for a study of neoadjuvant anti-PD-1 for oral cavity cancer. The overall study: Patients without progression received a fourth nivolumab dose around day 43, then surgical resection on days 50-56.

Blood cells were analyzed directly, without culture or expansion. The data were produced by immunoSEQ multiplex PCR, yet TCRdb's version contains in-frame clones alone and is incomplete. The sample comprises 60,000 to 80,000 clones, 70% to 85% of which are singletons, and 2.5% to 3% rests with the top ten. The sample consisted of PBMCs, taken before nivolumab (anti-PD-1) treatment. The TCR sequence derives from a person between 35 and 79 years old with oral cavity squamous cell carcinoma.

For the CDR3, the DNA is TGTGCCACTATCCCTTCCGGGGGGCTGGACTATGGCTACACCTTC. As protein: CATIPSGGLDYGYTF. The rearrangement uses TRBV19 and TRBJ1-2; TRBD1 might be the D (6 bases). Germline CDR1 is LNHDA and CDR2 is SQIVND (reference sequence). The CDR3 extends over 15 amino acids. Trimming cost V 10 bases and J 3 bases, with 21 bases left between them.